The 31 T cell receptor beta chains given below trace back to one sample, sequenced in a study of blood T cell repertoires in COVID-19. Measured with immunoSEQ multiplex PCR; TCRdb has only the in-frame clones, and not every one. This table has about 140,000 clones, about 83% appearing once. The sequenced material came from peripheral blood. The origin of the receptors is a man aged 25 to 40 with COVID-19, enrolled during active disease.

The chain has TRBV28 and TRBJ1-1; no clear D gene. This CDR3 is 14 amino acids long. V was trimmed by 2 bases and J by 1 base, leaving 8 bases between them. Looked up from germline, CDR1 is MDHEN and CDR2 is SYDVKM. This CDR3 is CASSLRAGNTEAFF. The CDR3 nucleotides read TGTGCCAGCAGTTTAAGAGCAGGGAACACTGAAGCTTTCTTT.

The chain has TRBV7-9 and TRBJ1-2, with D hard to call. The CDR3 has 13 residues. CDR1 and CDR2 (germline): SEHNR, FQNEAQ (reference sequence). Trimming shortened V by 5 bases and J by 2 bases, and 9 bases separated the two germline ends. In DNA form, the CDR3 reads TGTGCCAGCAGCCCGGGGTCCAACTATGGCTACACCTTC. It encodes CASSPGSNYGYTF.

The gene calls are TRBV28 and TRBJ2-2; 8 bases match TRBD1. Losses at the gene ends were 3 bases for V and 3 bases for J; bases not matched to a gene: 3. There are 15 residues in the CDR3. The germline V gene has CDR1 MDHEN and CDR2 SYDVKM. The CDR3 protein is CASSFWTGYTGELFF. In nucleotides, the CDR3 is TGTGCCAGCAGTTTTTGGACAGGGTACACCGGGGAGCTGTTTTTT.

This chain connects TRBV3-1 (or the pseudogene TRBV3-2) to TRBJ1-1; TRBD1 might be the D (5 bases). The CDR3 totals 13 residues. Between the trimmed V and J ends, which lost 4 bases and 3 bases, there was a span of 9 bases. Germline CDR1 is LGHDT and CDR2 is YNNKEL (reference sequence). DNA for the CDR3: TGTGCCAGCAGCCTGGAGGGGCACACTGAAGCTTTCTTT. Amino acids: CASSLEGHTEAFF.

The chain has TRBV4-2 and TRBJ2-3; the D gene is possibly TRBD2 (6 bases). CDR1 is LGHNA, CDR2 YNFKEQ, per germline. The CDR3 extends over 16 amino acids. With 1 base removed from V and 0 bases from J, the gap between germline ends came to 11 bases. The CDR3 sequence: CASSQAAGTSTDTQYF. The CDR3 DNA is TGTGCCAGCAGCCAAGCGGCCGGGACTAGCACAGATACGCAGTATTTT.

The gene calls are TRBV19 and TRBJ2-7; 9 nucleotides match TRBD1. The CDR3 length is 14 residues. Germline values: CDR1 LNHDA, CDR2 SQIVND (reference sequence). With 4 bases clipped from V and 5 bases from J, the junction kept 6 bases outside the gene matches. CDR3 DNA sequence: TGTGCCAGTAGTACCCTGGACAGGGGCGACGAGCAGTACTTC. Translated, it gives CASSTLDRGDEQYF.

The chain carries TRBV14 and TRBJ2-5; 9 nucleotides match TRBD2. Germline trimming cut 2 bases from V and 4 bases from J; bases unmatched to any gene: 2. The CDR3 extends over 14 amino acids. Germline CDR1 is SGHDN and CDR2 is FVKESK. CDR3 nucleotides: TGTGCCAGCAGCCAACTACTAGCGGGAGAGACCCAGTACTTC. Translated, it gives CASSQLLAGETQYF.

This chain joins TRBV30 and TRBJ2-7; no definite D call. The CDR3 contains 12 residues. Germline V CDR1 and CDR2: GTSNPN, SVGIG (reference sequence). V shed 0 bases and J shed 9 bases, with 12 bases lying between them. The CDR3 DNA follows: TGTGCCTGGAGTGTACGAGGTAACCGGCAGTACTTC. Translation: CAWSVRGNRQYF.

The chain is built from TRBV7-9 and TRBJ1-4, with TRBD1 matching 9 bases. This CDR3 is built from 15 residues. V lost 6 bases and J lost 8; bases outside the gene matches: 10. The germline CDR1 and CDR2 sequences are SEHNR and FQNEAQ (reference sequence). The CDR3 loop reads CASRPWTGEEEKLFF. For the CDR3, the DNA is TGTGCCAGCAGGCCGTGGACAGGGGAGGAGGAAAAACTGTTTTTT.

CDR3 DNA sequence: TGTGCCAGCAGCCTGGACATGAACACTGAAGCTTTCTTT. It yields the protein CASSLDMNTEAFF. The genes are TRBV7-9 and TRBJ1-1, with D possibly matching TRBD1 (5 bases). Germline CDR1 SEHNR, CDR2 FQNEAQ (reference sequence). There are 13 residues in the CDR3. V was clipped by 5 bases and J by 0 bases, with 7 bases between them.

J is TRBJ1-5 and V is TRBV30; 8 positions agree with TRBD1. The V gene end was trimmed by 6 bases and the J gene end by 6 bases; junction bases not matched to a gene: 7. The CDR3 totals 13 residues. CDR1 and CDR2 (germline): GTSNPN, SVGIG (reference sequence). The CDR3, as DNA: TGTGCCTGCGCAGACAGGGGTGGTCAGCCCCAGCATTTT. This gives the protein CACADRGGQPQHF.

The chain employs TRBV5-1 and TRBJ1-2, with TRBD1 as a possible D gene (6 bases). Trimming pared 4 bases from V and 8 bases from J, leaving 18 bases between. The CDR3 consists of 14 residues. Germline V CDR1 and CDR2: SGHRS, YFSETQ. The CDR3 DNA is TGCGCCAGCAGCCCGGGGGGGGCGGGGAGCGGCTACACCTTC. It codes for CASSPGGAGSGYTF.

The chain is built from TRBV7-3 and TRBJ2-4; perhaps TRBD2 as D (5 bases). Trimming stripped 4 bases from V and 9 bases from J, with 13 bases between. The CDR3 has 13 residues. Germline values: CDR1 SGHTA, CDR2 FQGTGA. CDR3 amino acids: CASSSDGVGIQYF. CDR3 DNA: TGTGCCAGCAGCTCGGACGGGGTTGGCATTCAGTACTTC.

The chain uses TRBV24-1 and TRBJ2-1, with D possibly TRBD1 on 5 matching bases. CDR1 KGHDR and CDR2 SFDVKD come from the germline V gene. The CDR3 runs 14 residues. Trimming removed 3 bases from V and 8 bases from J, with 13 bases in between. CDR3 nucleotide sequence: TGTGCCACCAGTGATGGGTCAGGGTACGATGAGCAGTTCTTC. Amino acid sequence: CATSDGSGYDEQFF.

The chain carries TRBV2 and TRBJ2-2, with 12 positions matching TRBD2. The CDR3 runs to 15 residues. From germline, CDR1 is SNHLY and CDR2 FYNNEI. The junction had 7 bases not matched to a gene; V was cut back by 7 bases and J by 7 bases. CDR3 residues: CASTGLAGFGGELFF. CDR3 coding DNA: TGTGCCAGCACGGGACTAGCGGGCTTTGGCGGGGAGCTGTTTTTT.

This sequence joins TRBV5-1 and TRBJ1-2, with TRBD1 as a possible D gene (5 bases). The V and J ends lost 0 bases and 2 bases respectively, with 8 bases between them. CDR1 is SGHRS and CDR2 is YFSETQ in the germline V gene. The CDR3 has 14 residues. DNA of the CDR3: TGCGCCAGCAGCTTGGATGCAGGGAACTATGGCTACACCTTC. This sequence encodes CASSLDAGNYGYTF.

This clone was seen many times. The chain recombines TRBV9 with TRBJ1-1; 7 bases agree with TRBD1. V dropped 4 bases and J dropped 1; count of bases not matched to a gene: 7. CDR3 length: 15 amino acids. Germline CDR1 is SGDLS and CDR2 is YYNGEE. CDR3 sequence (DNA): TGTGCCAGCAGCCCCACCGGGACAGCGAACACTGAAGCTTTCTTT. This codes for CASSPTGTANTEAFF.

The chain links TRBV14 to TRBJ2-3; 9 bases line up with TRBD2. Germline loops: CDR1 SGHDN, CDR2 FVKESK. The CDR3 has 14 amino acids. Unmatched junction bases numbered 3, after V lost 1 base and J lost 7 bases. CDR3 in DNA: TGTGCCAGCAGCCAAGTAGCGGGAGTTAATACGCAGTATTTT. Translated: CASSQVAGVNTQYF.

In DNA form, the CDR3 reads TGTGCCAGCAGCTTGGGGACAGGGGGCGCTAAGTCAGATACGCAGTATTTT. This gives the protein CASSLGTGGAKSDTQYF. The chain uses TRBV11-3 and TRBJ2-3; 12 bases are a match to TRBD1. There are 17 residues in the CDR3. The germline V gene has CDR1 SGHNT and CDR2 YENEEA. Trimming took 3 bases from V and 4 from J; bases not matched to a gene: 8.

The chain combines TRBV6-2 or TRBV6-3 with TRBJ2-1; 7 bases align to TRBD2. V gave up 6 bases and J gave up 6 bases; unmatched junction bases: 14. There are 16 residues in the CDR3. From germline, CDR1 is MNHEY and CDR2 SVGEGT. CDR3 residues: CASSRLAGDASNEQFF. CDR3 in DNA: TGTGCCAGCAGCCGCCTCGCGGGAGATGCGAGCAATGAGCAGTTCTTC.

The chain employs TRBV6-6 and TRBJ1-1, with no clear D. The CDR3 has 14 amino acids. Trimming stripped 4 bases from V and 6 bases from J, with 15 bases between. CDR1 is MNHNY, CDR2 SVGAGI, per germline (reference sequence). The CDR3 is CASSFYQSKSEAFF. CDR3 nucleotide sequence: TGTGCCAGCAGTTTCTACCAATCTAAGTCTGAAGCTTTCTTT.

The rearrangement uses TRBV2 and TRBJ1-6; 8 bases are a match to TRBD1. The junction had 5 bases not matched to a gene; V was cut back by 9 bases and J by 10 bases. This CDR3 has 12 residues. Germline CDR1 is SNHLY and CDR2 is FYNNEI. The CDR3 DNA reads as TGTGCCAGTACAGGGGGGGACTCACCCCTCCACTTT. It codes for CASTGGDSPLHF.

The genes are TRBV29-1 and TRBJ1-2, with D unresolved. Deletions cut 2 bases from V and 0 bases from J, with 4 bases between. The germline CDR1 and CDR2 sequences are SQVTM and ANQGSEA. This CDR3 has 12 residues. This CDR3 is CSVEQANYGYTF. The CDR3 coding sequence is TGCAGCGTTGAACAGGCTAACTATGGCTACACCTTC.

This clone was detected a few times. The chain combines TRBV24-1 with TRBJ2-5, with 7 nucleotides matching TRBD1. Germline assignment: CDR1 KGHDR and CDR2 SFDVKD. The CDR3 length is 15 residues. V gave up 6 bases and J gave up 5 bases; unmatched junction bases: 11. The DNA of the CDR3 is TGTGCCACCAGTTCCCACAGGGGTTCAGGGGAGACCCAGTACTTC. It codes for CATSSHRGSGETQYF.

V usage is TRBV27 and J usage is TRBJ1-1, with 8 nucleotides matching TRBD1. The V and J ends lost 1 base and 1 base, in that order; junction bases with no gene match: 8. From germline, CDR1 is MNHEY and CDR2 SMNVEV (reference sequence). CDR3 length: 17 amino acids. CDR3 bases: TGTGCCAGCAGTTTATGGACAGGGAAGGGGACGAACACTGAAGCTTTCTTT. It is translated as CASSLWTGKGTNTEAFF.

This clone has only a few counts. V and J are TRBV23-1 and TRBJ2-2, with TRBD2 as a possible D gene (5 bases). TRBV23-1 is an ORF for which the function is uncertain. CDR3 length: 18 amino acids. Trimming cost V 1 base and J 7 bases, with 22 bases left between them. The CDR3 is CASSQLRWQRGLGGELFF. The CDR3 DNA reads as TGCGCCAGCAGTCAATTAAGATGGCAGAGAGGGTTGGGCGGGGAGCTGTTTTTT.

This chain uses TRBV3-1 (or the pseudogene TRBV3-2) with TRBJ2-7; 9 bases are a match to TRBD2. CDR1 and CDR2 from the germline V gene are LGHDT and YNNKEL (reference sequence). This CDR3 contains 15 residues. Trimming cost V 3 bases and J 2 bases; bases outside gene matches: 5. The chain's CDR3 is CASSQGVAGAYEQYF. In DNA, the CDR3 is TGTGCCAGCAGCCAGGGAGTAGCGGGGGCCTACGAGCAGTACTTC.

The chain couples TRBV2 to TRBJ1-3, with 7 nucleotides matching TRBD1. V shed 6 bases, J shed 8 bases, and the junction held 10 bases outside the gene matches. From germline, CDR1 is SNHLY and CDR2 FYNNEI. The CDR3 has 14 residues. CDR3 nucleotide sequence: TGTGCCAGCAGCGCGACAGGGTTTGGCGACACCATATATTTT. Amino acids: CASSATGFGDTIYF.

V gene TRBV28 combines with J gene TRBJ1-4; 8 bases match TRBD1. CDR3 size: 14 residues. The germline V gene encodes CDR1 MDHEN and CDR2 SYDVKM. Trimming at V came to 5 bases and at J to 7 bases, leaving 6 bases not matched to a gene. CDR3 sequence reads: CASSGGQGSEKLFF. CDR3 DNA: TGTGCCAGCAGTGGTGGACAGGGTAGTGAAAAACTGTTTTTT.

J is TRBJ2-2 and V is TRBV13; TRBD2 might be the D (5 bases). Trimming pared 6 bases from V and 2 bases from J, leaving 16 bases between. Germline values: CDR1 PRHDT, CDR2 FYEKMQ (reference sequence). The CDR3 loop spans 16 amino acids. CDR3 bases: TGTGCCAGCAGGAACTCCAGGACTGGAAACACCGGGGAGCTGTTTTTT. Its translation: CASRNSRTGNTGELFF. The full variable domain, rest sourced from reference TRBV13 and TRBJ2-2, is AAGVIQSPRHLIKEKRETATLKCYPIPRHDTVYWYQQGPGQDPQFLISFYEKMQSDKGSIPDRFSAQQFSDYHSELNMSSLELGDSALYFCASRNSRTGNTGELFFGEGSRLTVL.

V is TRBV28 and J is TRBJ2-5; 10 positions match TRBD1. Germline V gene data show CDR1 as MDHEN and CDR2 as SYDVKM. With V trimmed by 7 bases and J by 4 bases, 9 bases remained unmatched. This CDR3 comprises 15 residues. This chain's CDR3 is CASTDPGTGVETQYF. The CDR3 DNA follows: TGTGCCAGCACCGACCCCGGGACAGGGGTAGAGACCCAGTACTTC.